This entry concerns a single T cell receptor (beta chain). The antigen is undetermined. The data were obtained in a study of T cell repertoires in cytomegalovirus infection. One entry per CDR3 protein results from TCRdb running MiXCR on the reads. The sample yields about half a million distinct CDR3 sequences, 25% to 35% seen once. V shed 5 bases, J shed 0 bases, and the junction held 13 bases outside the gene matches. This CDR3 is built from 18 residues. Germline V gives CDR1 MNHEY, CDR2 SMNVEV (reference sequence). This chain uses TRBV27 with TRBJ2-1; 7 nucleotides match TRBD1. The source was cultured PBMCs, collected from culture after CMV antigen stimulation. The receptor was derived from a human donor in good health (CMV status not recorded). Some clones in this sample may be carry-over from other donors' samples. The CDR3, as DNA: TGTGCCAGCAGTCTCCGCCCCTCACAGGGGTCCTCCTACAATGAGCAGTTCTTC. Translation: CASSLRPSQGSSYNEQFF.